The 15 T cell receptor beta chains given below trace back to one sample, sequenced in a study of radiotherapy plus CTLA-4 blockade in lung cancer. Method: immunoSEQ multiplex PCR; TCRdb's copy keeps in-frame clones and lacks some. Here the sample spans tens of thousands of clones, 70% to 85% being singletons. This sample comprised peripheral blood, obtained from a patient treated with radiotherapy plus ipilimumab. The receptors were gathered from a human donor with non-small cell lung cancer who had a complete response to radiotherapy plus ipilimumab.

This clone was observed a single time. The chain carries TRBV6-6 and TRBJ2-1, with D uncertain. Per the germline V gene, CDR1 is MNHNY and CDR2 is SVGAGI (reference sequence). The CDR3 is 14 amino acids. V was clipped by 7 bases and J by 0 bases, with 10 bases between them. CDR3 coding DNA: TGTGCCAGCAATTCGCTCAGCTCCTACAATGAGCAGTTCTTC. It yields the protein CASNSLSSYNEQFF.

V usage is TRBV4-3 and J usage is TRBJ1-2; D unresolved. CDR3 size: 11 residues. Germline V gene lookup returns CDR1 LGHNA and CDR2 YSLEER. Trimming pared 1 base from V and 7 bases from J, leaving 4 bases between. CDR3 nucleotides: TGCGCCAGCAGCCAAGGGGGTGGCTACACCTTC. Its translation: CASSQGGGYTF.

The CDR3 reads CASSFRDRGNSPLHF. CDR3 DNA: TGTGCCAGCAGCTTCCGGGACAGGGGGAATTCACCCCTCCACTTT. The rearrangement joins TRBV5-6 to TRBJ1-6; 11 nucleotides align to TRBD1. CDR1 and CDR2 (germline): SGHDT, YYEEEE. J gave up 7 bases and V 2 bases, and 2 bases lay outside the gene matches. The CDR3 is made up of 15 amino acids.

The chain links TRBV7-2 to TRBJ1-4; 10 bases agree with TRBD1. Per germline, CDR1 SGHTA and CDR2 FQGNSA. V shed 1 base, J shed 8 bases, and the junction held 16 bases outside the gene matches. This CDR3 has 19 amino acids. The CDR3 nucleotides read TGTGCCAGCAGCTTAGAGGTGGGACAGGGGAAGAAGGGGAAAGAAAAACTGTTTTTT. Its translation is CASSLEVGQGKKGKEKLFF.

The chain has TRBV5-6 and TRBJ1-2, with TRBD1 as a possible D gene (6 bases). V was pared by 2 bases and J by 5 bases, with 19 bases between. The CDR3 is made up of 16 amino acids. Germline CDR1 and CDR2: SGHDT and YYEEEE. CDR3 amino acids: CASSLGQSTPTYGYTF. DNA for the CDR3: TGTGCCAGCAGCTTAGGACAGTCAACACCAACATATGGCTACACCTTC.

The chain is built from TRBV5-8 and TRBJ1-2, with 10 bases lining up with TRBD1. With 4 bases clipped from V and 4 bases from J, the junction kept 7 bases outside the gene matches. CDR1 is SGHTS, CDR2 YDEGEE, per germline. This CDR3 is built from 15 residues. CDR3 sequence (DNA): TGTGCCAGCAGCCGCCGGGGGACAGGGGCCTATGGCTACACCTTC. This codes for CASSRRGTGAYGYTF.

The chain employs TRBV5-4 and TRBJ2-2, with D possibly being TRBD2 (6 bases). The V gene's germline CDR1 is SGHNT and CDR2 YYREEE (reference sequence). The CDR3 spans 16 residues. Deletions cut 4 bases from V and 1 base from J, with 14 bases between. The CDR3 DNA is TGTGCCAGCAGCGCGGGACCGGGAGAGAACACCGGGGAGCTGTTTTTT. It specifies CASSAGPGENTGELFF.

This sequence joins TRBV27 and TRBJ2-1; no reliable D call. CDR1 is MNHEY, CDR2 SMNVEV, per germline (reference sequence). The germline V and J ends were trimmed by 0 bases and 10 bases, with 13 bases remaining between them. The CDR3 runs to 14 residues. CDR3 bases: TGTGCCAGCAGTTTATCCCGGACGGCTAGAGAGCAGTTCTTC. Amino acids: CASSLSRTAREQFF.

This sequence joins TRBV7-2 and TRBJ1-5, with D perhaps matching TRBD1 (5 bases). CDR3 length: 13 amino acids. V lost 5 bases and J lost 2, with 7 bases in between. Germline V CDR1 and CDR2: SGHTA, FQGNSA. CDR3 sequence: CASSRDGNQPQHF. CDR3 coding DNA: TGTGCCAGCAGCCGGGACGGCAATCAGCCCCAGCATTTT.

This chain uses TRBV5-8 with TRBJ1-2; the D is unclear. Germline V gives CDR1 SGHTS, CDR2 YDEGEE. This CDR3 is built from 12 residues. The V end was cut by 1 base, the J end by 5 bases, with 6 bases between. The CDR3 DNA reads TGTGCCAGCAGCTTGTCGGGATATGGCTACACCTTC. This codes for CASSLSGYGYTF.

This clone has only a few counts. The CDR3 protein is CASSTGTQGTEAFF. In nucleotides, the CDR3 is TGTGCCAGTAGTACCGGGACCCAGGGGACTGAAGCTTTCTTT. The chain recombines TRBV19 with TRBJ1-1, with a tentative D call TRBD1 (6 bases). The germline CDR1 and CDR2 sequences are LNHDA and SQIVND (reference sequence). This CDR3 has 14 residues. The germline V and J ends were trimmed by 4 bases and 5 bases, with 14 bases remaining between them.

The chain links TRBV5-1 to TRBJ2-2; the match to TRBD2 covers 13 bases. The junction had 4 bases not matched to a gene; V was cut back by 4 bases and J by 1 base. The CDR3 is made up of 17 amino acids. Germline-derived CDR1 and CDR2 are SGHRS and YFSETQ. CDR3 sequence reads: CASSPRLAGGNTGELFF. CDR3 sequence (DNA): TGCGCCAGCAGCCCTCGACTAGCGGGAGGGAACACCGGGGAGCTGTTTTTT.

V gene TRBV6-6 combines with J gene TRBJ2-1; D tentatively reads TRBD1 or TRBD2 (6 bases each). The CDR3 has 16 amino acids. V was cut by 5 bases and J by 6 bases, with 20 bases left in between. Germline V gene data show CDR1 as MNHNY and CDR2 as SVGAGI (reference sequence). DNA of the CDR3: TGTGCCAGCAGTCGGGGGCAGCTTCAAGGAGCCAATGAGCAGTTCTTC. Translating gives CASSRGQLQGANEQFF.

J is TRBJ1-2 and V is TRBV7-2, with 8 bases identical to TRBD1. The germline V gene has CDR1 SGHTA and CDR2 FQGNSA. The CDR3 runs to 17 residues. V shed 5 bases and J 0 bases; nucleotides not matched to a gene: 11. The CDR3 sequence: CASSPPGRGRTNYGYTF. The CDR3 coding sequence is TGTGCCAGCAGCCCACCCGGCAGGGGGCGGACTAACTATGGCTACACCTTC.

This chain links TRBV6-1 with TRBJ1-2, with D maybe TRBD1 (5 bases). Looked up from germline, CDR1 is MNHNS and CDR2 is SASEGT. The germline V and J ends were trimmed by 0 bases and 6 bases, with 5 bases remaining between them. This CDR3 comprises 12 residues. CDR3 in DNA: TGTGCCAGCAGTGAAGCAGGGGATGGCTACACCTTC. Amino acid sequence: CASSEAGDGYTF.